These 31 T cell receptor beta chains originate from one sample sequenced in a study of cytomegalovirus exposure and HLA in healthy donors. Researchers ran the PCR with 60 Vbeta and 13 Jbeta primers. TCRdb's copy holds only in-frame clones and misses some; the assay was immunoSEQ multiplex PCR. The repertoire consists of more than 85,000 clones, with 50% to 70% occurring once and the leading ten covering about 4.9%. Source material: PBMCs. The receptors come from a human donor in good health.

In this sample, this clone turned up a few times. The rearrangement uses TRBV19 and TRBJ2-1, with no clear D. The CDR3 has 14 amino acids. Between the trimmed V and J ends, which lost 0 bases and 6 bases, there was a span of 9 bases. In germline, CDR1 is LNHDA, CDR2 SQIVND (reference sequence). The CDR3 DNA reads TGTGCCAGTAGTATAGACCGTTCACTCAATGAGCAGTTCTTC. Translation: CASSIDRSLNEQFF.

The gene calls are TRBV6-5 and TRBJ1-3; D perhaps matches TRBD1 (6 bases). The CDR3 loop spans 13 amino acids. Germline CDR1 and CDR2: MNHEY and SVGAGI. V lost 7 bases to trimming and J lost 3 bases, with 10 bases between them. The CDR3 is CASKHRDGNTIYF. CDR3 in DNA: TGTGCCAGCAAACACAGGGATGGAAACACCATATATTTT.

The rearrangement links TRBV29-1 to TRBJ2-1; 12 bases are shared with TRBD2. Germline V gene lookup returns CDR1 SQVTM and CDR2 ANQGSEA. The CDR3 contains 18 residues. V was pared by 2 bases and J by 2 bases, with 10 bases of the junction left unmatched. The DNA for the CDR3 is TGCAGCGTTGAAAGCGGGCTAGCGGGAGGGGCACCCTACAATGAGCAGTTCTTC. Translation gives CSVESGLAGGAPYNEQFF.

This clone was observed a few times. This chain joins TRBV6-1 and TRBJ2-5, with 7 bases fitting TRBD2. The CDR3 is 13 amino acids. Germline lookup yields CDR1 MNHNS and CDR2 SASEGT. Trimming removed 6 bases from V and 11 bases from J; junction bases left unmatched: 12. The CDR3 loop is CASRERDGSEQYF. The CDR3 DNA reads as TGTGCCAGCAGGGAGCGGGACGGTTCTGAGCAGTACTTC.

The gene calls are TRBV29-1 and TRBJ2-5, with D possibly TRBD2 on 6 matching bases. V lost 6 bases and J 13 bases, leaving 30 bases between the germline ends. The CDR3 loop spans 15 amino acids. Germline values: CDR1 SQVTM, CDR2 ANQGSEA. CDR3 in amino acids: CSVVKTGREEAKGYF. As DNA, the CDR3 is TGCAGCGTCGTAAAAACCGGGAGAGAAGAGGCCAAGGGGTACTTC.

The chain combines TRBV29-1 with TRBJ1-5; tentative D call: TRBD1 (5 bases). The ends were cut back, 4 bases at V and 9 bases at J, with 19 bases in the middle. There are 14 residues in the CDR3. Germline CDR1 and CDR2: SQVTM and ANQGSEA. CDR3: CSVGGEGLAGPQHF. DNA for the CDR3: TGCAGCGTTGGGGGGGAAGGCCTCGCCGGGCCCCAGCATTTT.

Regarding this clone: The germline gene is not matched at one end of the junction; a read error may be the cause. This specimen includes other DNA sequences encoding the same CDR3. The chain uses TRBV30 and TRBJ1-2; possible D gene TRBD1, 6 bases. The germline V gene has CDR1 GTSNPN and CDR2 SVGIG (reference sequence). The CDR3 extends over 13 amino acids. The CDR3, as DNA: TGTGCCCTAGGGAGTGGGGGCGCGAGGGGCTACACCTTT. Its translation: CALGSGGARGYTF.

This chain joins TRBV30 and TRBJ2-5; D is undetermined. Germline lookup yields CDR1 GTSNPN and CDR2 SVGIG (reference sequence). The CDR3 runs 11 residues. V was cut by 1 base and J by 7 bases, with 7 bases left in between. The CDR3 nucleotides are TGTGCCTGGAGTGGGAGTGGGACCCAGTACTTC. Its protein product is CAWSGSGTQYF.

V gene TRBV20-1 combines with J gene TRBJ2-7; D is unresolved. Germline-derived CDR1 and CDR2 are DFQATT and SNEGSKA (reference sequence). The V end was cut by 3 bases, the J end by 5 bases, with 8 bases between. The CDR3 extends over 11 amino acids. The DNA of the CDR3 is TGCAGTGCTAGTGTAGCTGACGAGCAGTACTTC. Its translation: CSASVADEQYF.

This clone was picked up a small number of times. The chain joins TRBV25-1 to TRBJ2-1; the D gene is possibly TRBD1 (6 bases). The CDR3 is made up of 14 amino acids. Between the trimmed V and J ends, which lost 3 bases and 7 bases, there was a span of 13 bases. Germline CDR1 reads MGHDK; CDR2 reads SYGVNS. The CDR3 bases are TGTGCCAGCAGTGACCGGACAGTGGAAAATGAGCAGTTCTTC. This gives the protein CASSDRTVENEQFF.

This chain connects TRBV28 to TRBJ2-3; 8 bases align to TRBD1. Trimming took 5 bases from V and 3 from J; bases not matched to a gene: 4. The CDR3 covers 14 residues. CDR1 and CDR2 from the germline V gene are MDHEN and SYDVKM. The CDR3 region is CASSHQGATDTQYF. Written as DNA, the CDR3 is TGTGCCAGCAGTCATCAGGGGGCGACAGATACGCAGTATTTT.

The genes are TRBV29-1 and TRBJ2-1; D perhaps matches TRBD2 (6 bases). In germline, CDR1 is SQVTM, CDR2 ANQGSEA. The V end lost 2 bases, the J end lost 2 bases, and 7 bases lay between the germline ends. The CDR3 is made up of 13 amino acids. The CDR3 DNA reads TGCAGCGTTGAAACTAGCCCCTACAATGAGCAGTTCTTC. Amino acids: CSVETSPYNEQFF.

The chain carries TRBV27 and TRBJ2-7; D might be TRBD1 (6 bases). V lost 5 bases, J lost 0 bases, and 17 bases lay in between. The CDR3 spans 16 residues. Germline V gene sequence: CDR1 MNHEY, CDR2 SMNVEV (reference sequence). The DNA for the CDR3 is TGTGCCAGCAGTCCATCGGACCTGACAGGCTCCTACGAGCAGTACTTC. Translated: CASSPSDLTGSYEQYF.

The chain links TRBV30 to TRBJ1-5, with D uncertain. The CDR3 spans 13 residues. Trimming stripped 2 bases from V and 0 bases from J, with 5 bases between. Germline CDR1 is GTSNPN and CDR2 is SVGIG (reference sequence). The CDR3 DNA sequence: TGTGCCTGGAGTCTCAGTAGCAATCAGCCCCAGCATTTT. This codes for CAWSLSSNQPQHF.

The chain joins TRBV6-5 to TRBJ1-1; D gene unclear. The germline CDR1 and CDR2 sequences are MNHEY and SVGAGI. The CDR3 runs to 13 residues. V gave up 6 bases and J gave up 0 bases, with 8 bases separating them. CDR3 DNA: TGTGCCAGCAGGAATACACTGAACACTGAAGCTTTCTTT. It encodes CASRNTLNTEAFF.

This clone has just a few counts. The V and J genes are TRBV7-8 and TRBJ1-2; 11 bases are shared with TRBD1. After removal of 7 bases from V and 2 bases from J, the junction contained 15 bases not matched to a gene. In germline, CDR1 is SGHVS, CDR2 FQNEAQ. This CDR3 has 18 residues. In nucleotides, the CDR3 is TGTGCCAGCAATGATATTAGGGGGACAGGGGGAACAAACTATGGCTACACCTTC. It encodes CASNDIRGTGGTNYGYTF.

This chain connects TRBV18 to TRBJ2-2; TRBD2 matches 14 bases. The CDR3 is 17 residues long. V trimming: 3 bases; J trimming: 7 bases; junction bases outside the gene matches: 7. Germline V gene lookup returns CDR1 KGHSH and CDR2 LQKENI. The CDR3 loop is CASSPTGLAGVNGELFF. CDR3 bases: TGTGCCAGCTCACCTACGGGACTAGCGGGAGTAAACGGGGAGCTGTTTTTT.

The V call is TRBV28, the J call TRBJ2-5, with TRBD2 matching over 7 bases. The junction had 12 bases not matched to a gene; V was cut back by 4 bases and J by 4 bases. CDR1 is MDHEN, CDR2 SYDVKM, per germline. The CDR3 is 16 amino acids. The CDR3 is CASSYPRGRGGETQYF. The CDR3 nucleotides are TGTGCCAGCAGTTACCCCAGAGGGAGGGGAGGAGAGACCCAGTACTTC.

CDR3 nucleotides: TGTGCCAGCAGTGACGGGGGACAGGGCACAGATACGCAGTATTTT. This translates into CASSDGGQGTDTQYF. This chain joins TRBV6-4 and TRBJ2-3, with 8 positions matching TRBD1. Trimming removed 2 bases from V and 1 base from J; junction bases left unmatched: 2. The CDR3 extends over 15 amino acids. CDR1 and CDR2 (germline): MRHNA, SNTAGT.

The rearrangement links TRBV27 to TRBJ1-2; 7 nucleotides agree with TRBD1. This CDR3 comprises 16 residues. V shed 3 bases, J shed 4 bases, and the junction held 11 bases outside the gene matches. The germline V gene has CDR1 MNHEY and CDR2 SMNVEV (reference sequence). CDR3 coding DNA: TGTGCCAGCAGTTTCCGGGGACAGCATTTCTCCTATGGCTACACCTTC. Its protein product is CASSFRGQHFSYGYTF.

The rearrangement joins TRBV6-5 to TRBJ1-1, with D maybe TRBD1 (6 bases). CDR3 length equals 16 residues. V lost 4 bases and J 1 base, leaving 16 bases between the germline ends. Germline V gives CDR1 MNHEY, CDR2 SVGAGI. This chain's CDR3 is CASSSQQGDGNTEAFF. CDR3 in DNA: TGTGCCAGCAGTTCGCAACAGGGAGATGGGAACACTGAAGCTTTCTTT.

The chain recombines TRBV11-2 with TRBJ1-1, with D possibly TRBD1 on 5 matching bases. Germline assignment: CDR1 SGHAT and CDR2 FQNNGV. This CDR3 spans 17 amino acids. Trimming took 5 bases from V and 1 from J, leaving 20 bases between them. CDR3 coding DNA: TGTGCCAGCAGCCCAGTTACAGGAAGAAGGGAGAACACTGAAGCTTTCTTT. Its translation is CASSPVTGRRENTEAFF. Together with reference TRBV11-2 and TRBJ1-1, the CDR3 gives the full variable domain: EAGVAQSPRYKIIEKRQSVAFWCNPISGHATLYWYQQILGQGPKLLIQFQNNGVVDDSQLPKDRFSAERLKGVDSTLKIQPAKLEDSAVYLCASSPVTGRRENTEAFFGQGTRLTVV.

The CDR3 nucleotides are TGTGCCAGCAGTGGGGGACTCCTGAGGCCCCAGCATTTT. It is translated as CASSGGLLRPQHF. This chain connects TRBV6-6 to TRBJ1-5; maybe TRBD1 (5 bases). Trimming stripped 5 bases from V and 9 bases from J, with 14 bases between. This CDR3 is built from 13 residues. CDR1 is MNHNY, CDR2 SVGAGI, per germline (reference sequence).

This clone was detected a few times. The J gene is TRBJ2-7, the V gene TRBV25-1; D is perhaps TRBD2 (6 bases). The germline V gene encodes CDR1 MGHDK and CDR2 SYGVNS. Trimming shortened V by 1 base and J by 0 bases, and 10 bases separated the two germline ends. The length of the CDR3 is 15 residues. For the CDR3, the DNA is TGTGCCAGCAGTGAATCGGGGGTTAACTCCTACGAGCAGTACTTC. Translating gives CASSESGVNSYEQYF.

V is TRBV6-5 and J is TRBJ2-5, with 12 bases matching TRBD2. With V trimmed by 4 bases and J by 4 bases, 4 bases remained unmatched. CDR1 MNHEY and CDR2 SVGAGI come from the germline V gene. The CDR3 runs to 15 residues. The CDR3 nucleotides read TGTGCCAGCAGTTTACTAGCGGGAGGCGGAGAGACCCAGTACTTC. Amino acids: CASSLLAGGGETQYF.

This clone was observed a few times. The V call is TRBV29-1, the J call TRBJ2-1; 8 nucleotides agree with TRBD1. CDR3 length equals 13 residues. Germline loops: CDR1 SQVTM, CDR2 ANQGSEA. Germline trimming cut 7 bases from V and 4 bases from J; bases unmatched to any gene: 6. This CDR3 is CSAAGTGYNEQFF. CDR3 nucleotide sequence: TGCAGCGCTGCCGGGACAGGTTACAATGAGCAGTTCTTC.

V is TRBV18 and J is TRBJ2-7, with D possibly matching TRBD2 (7 bases). The length of the CDR3 is 14 residues. The V end was cut by 3 bases, the J end by 5 bases, with 14 bases between. Germline V CDR1 and CDR2: KGHSH, LQKENI. The CDR3 coding sequence is TGTGCCAGCTCACCTGGGGGGGCTCCCCACGAGCAGTACTTC. Amino acids: CASSPGGAPHEQYF.

This clone was observed a single time. The chain carries TRBV2 and TRBJ1-4; 8 bases map to TRBD1. Looked up from germline, CDR1 is SNHLY and CDR2 is FYNNEI. Unmatched junction bases numbered 8, after V lost 6 bases and J lost 2 bases. The CDR3 runs 16 residues. CDR3 DNA: TGTGCCAGCAGAGGGCAGGGGGCAAGGACTAATGAAAAACTGTTTTTT. Amino acids: CASRGQGARTNEKLFF.

In this sample, this clone turned up a few times. Other DNA sequences of this sample code for an identical CDR3. The V and J genes are TRBV6-4 and TRBJ2-3; 8 bases match TRBD2. The V gene's germline CDR1 is MRHNA and CDR2 SNTAGT. The CDR3 consists of 14 residues. Trimming cost V 5 bases and J 0 bases; bases outside gene matches: 1. The chain's CDR3 is CASSLAGSTDTQYF. CDR3 bases: TGTGCCAGCAGTTTAGCGGGAAGCACAGATACGCAGTATTTT.

This chain links TRBV28 with TRBJ2-2; 7 bases align to TRBD2. From germline, CDR1 is MDHEN and CDR2 SYDVKM. J gave up 8 bases and V 6 bases, and 18 bases lay outside the gene matches. This CDR3 is 17 amino acids long. DNA of the CDR3: TGTGCCAGCAGATCACGCATCGCGGGAGATCTTTCTGGGGAGCTGTTTTTT. The encoded protein is CASRSRIAGDLSGELFF.

This chain connects TRBV6-1 to TRBJ2-7, with a possible D match to TRBD2 (6 bases). The CDR3 is 15 amino acids. The ends were cut back, 8 bases at V and 1 base at J, with 18 bases in the middle. Germline-derived CDR1 and CDR2 are MNHNS and SASEGT. CDR3 residues: CASLGSDQGSYEQYF. In DNA form, the CDR3 reads TGTGCCAGCCTCGGGAGCGACCAGGGTTCCTACGAGCAGTACTTC.